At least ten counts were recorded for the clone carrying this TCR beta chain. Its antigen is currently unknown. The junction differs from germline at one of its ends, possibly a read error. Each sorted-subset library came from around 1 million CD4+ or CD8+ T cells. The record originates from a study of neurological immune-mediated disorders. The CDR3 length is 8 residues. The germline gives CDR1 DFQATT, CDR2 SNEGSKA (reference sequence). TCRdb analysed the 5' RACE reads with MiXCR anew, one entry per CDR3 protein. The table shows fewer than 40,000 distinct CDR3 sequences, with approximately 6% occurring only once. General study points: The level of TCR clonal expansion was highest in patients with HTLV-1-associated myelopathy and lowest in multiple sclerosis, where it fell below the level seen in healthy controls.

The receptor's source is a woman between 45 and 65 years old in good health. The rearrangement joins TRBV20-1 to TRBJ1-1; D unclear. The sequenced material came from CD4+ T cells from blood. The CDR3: CSSQKGAF. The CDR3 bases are TGCAGCAGCCAGAAGGGAGCCTTT.